The T cell receptor (beta chain) under discussion was sequenced for a study of blood T cell repertoires in COVID-19. Trimming stripped 4 bases from V and 5 bases from J, with 5 bases between. The CDR3 sequence is 11 residues long. CDR1 and CDR2 (germline): LGHDT, YNNKEL (reference sequence). Here immunoSEQ multiplex PCR was the method, and the copy in TCRdb shows in-frame clones only, minus some. Of about 250,000 clones listed, roughly 82% were seen once; the top ten hold 5% to 7%. The chain links TRBV3-1 (or the pseudogene TRBV3-2) to TRBJ2-5; D unresolved. Sample: peripheral blood. The clonotype comes from a woman older than 75 with COVID-19, enrolled during active disease. CDR3: CASSLTETQYF. CDR3 nucleotide sequence: TGTGCCAGCAGCCTAACTGAGACCCAGTACTTC.